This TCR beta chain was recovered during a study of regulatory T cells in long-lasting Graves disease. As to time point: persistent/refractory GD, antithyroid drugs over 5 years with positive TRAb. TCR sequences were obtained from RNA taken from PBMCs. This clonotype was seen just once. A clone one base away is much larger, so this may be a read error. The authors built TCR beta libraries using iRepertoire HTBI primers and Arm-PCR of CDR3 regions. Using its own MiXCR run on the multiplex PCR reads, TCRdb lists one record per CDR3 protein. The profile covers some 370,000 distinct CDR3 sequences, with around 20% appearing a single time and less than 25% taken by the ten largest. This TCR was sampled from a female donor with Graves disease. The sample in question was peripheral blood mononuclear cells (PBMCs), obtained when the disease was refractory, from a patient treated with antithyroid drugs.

In DNA, the CDR3 is TGTGCCAGCAGCCAAGATGGCTCCGAGCAGTACTTC. Protein: CASSQDGSEQYF. The genes are TRBV4-2 and TRBJ2-7; D remains ambiguous. Germline V lookup: CDR1 LGHNA, CDR2 YNFKEQ. CDR3 length: 12 residues. With 0 bases removed from V and 6 bases from J, the gap between germline ends came to 6 bases.